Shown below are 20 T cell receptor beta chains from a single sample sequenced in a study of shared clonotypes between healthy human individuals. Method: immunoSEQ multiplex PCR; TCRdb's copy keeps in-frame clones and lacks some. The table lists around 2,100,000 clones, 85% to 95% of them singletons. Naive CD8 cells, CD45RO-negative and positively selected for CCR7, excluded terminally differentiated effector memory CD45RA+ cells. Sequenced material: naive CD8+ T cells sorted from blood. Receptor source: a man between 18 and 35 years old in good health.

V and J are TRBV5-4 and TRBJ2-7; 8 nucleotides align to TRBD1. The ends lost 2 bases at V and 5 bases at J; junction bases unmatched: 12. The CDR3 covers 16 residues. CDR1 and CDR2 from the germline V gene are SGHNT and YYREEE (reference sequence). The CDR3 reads CASSFYPPGGFDEQYF. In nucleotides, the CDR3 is TGTGCCAGCAGCTTTTATCCTCCAGGGGGCTTCGACGAGCAGTACTTC.

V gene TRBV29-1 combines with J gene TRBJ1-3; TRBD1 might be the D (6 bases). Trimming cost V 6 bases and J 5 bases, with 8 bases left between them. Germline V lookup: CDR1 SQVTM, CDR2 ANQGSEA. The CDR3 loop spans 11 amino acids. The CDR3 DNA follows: TGCAGCGTCGGGGACAGAAACACCATATATTTT. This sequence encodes CSVGDRNTIYF.

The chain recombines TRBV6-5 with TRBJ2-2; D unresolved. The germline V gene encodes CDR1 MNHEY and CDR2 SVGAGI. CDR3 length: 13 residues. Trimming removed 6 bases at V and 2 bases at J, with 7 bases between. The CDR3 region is CASRTDNTGELFF. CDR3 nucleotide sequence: TGTGCCAGCAGGACTGATAACACCGGGGAGCTGTTTTTT.

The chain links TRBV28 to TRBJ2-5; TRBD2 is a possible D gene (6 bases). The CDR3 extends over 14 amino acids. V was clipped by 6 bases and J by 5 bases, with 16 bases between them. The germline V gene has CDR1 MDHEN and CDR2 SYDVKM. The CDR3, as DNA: TGTGCCAGCAGCCAAGGGGACTTTAGGGAGACCCAGTACTTC. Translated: CASSQGDFRETQYF.

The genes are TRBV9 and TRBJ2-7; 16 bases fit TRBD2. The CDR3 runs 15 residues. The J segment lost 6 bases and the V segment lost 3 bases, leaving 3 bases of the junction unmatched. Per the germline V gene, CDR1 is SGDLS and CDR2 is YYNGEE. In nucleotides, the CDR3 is TGTGCCAGCAGCGCGGGACTAGCGGGGGGGCCCGAGCAGTACTTC. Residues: CASSAGLAGGPEQYF.

In DNA form, the CDR3 reads TGTGCCAGCAGCTTGGTGGTTGTGAACACTGAAGCTTTCTTT. Amino acid sequence: CASSLVVVNTEAFF. The genes are TRBV5-6 and TRBJ1-1; D remains unclear. This CDR3 has 14 amino acids. Germline V gives CDR1 SGHDT, CDR2 YYEEEE. V shed 0 bases and J shed 0 bases, with 6 bases lying between them.

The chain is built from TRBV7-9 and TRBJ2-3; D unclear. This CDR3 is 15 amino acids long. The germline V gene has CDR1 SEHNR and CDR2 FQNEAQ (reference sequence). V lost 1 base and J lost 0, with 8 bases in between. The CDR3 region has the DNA TGTGCCAGCAGCTTAGAAGTGGAGAGCACAGATACGCAGTATTTT. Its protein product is CASSLEVESTDTQYF.

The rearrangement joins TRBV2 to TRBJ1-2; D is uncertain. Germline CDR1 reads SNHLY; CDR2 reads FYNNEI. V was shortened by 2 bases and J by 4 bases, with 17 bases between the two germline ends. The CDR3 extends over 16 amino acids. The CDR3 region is CASSENIGERSYGYTF. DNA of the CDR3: TGTGCCAGCAGTGAAAATATCGGGGAGAGGAGCTATGGCTACACCTTC.

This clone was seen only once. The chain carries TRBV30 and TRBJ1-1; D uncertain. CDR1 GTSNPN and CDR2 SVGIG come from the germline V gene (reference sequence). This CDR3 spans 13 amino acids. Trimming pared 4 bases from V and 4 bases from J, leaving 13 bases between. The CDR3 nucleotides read TGTGCCTGGACCCCCGACGGGGTCACTGAAGCTTTCTTT. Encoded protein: CAWTPDGVTEAFF.

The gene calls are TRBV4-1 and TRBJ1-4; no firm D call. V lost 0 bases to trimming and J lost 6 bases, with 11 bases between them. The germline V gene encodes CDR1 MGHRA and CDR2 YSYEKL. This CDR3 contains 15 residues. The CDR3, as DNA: TGCGCCAGCAGCCAAGACGGCCCTGGGGATGAAAAACTGTTTTTT. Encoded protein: CASSQDGPGDEKLFF.

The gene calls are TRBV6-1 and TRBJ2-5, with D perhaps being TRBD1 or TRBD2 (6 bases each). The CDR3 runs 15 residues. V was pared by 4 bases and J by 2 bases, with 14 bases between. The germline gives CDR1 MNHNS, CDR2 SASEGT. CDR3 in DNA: TGTGCCAGCAGTGTTATCGGGGGCGGGCAAGAGACCCAGTACTTC. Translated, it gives CASSVIGGGQETQYF.

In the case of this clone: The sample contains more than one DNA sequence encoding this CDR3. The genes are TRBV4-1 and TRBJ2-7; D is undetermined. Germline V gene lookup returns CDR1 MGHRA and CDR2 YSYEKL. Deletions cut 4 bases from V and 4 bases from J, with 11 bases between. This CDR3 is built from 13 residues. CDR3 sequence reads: CASSPRASYEQYF. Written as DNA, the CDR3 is TGCGCCAGCAGCCCTCGGGCAAGTTACGAGCAGTACTTC.

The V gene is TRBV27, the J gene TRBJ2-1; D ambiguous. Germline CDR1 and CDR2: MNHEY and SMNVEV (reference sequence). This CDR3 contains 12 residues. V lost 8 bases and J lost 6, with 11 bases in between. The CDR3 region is CASAQWANEQFF. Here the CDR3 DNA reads TGTGCCAGCGCCCAGTGGGCCAATGAGCAGTTCTTC.

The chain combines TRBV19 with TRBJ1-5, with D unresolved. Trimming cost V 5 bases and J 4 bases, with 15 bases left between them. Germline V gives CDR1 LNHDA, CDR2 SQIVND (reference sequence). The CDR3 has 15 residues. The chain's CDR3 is CASSVVSDQNQPQHF. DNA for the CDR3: TGTGCCAGTAGTGTGGTTTCCGATCAGAATCAGCCCCAGCATTTT.

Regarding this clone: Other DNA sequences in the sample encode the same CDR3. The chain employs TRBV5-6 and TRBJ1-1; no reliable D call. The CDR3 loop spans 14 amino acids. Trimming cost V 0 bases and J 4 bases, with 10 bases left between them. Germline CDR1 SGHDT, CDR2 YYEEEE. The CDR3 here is CASSLEGAGTEAFF. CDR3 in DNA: TGTGCCAGCAGCTTGGAGGGCGCAGGCACTGAAGCTTTCTTT. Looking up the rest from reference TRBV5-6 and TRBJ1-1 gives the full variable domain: DAGVTQSPTHLIKTRGQQVTLRCSPKSGHDTVSWYQQALGQGPQFIFQYYEEEERQRGNFPDRFSGHQFPNYSSELNVNALLLGDSALYLCASSLEGAGTEAFFGQGTRLTVV.

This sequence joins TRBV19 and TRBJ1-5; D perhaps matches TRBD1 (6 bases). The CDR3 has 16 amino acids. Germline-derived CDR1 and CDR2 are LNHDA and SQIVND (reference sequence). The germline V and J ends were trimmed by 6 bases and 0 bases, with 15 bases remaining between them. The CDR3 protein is CASRSWTDYSNQPQHF. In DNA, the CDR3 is TGTGCCAGTAGGAGTTGGACAGACTATAGCAATCAGCCCCAGCATTTT.

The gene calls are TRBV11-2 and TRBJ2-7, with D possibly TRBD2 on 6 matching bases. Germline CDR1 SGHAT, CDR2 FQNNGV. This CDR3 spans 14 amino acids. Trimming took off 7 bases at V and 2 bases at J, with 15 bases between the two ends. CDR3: CASTFRGITYEQYF. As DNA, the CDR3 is TGTGCCAGCACCTTCCGGGGGATAACCTACGAGCAGTACTTC.

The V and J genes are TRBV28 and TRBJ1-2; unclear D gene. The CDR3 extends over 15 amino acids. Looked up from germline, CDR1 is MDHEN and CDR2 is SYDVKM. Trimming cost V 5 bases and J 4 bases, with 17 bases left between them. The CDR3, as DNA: TGTGCCAGCAGTCCGTTCATTGAGGTGGTCTATGGCTACACCTTC. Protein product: CASSPFIEVVYGYTF.

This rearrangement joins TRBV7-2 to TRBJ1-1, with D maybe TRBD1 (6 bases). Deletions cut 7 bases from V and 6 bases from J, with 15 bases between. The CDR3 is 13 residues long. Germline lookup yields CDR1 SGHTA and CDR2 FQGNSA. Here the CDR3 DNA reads TGTGCCAGCACTGACAGGCTTGTACCTGAAGCTTTCTTT. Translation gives CASTDRLVPEAFF. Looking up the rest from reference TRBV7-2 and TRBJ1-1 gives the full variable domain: GAGVSQSPSNKVTEKGKDVELRCDPISGHTALYWYRQSLGQGLEFLIYFQGNSAPDKSGLPSDRFSAERTGGSVSTLTIQRTQQEDSAVYLCASTDRLVPEAFFGQGTRLTVV.

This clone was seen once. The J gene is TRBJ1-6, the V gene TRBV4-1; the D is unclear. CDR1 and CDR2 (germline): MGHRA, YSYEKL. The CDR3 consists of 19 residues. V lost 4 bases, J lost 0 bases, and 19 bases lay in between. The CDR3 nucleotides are TGCGCCAGCAGCCTCCTGGCATTGGGCCCACTCTCCTATAATTCACCCCTCCACTTT. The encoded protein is CASSLLALGPLSYNSPLHF.